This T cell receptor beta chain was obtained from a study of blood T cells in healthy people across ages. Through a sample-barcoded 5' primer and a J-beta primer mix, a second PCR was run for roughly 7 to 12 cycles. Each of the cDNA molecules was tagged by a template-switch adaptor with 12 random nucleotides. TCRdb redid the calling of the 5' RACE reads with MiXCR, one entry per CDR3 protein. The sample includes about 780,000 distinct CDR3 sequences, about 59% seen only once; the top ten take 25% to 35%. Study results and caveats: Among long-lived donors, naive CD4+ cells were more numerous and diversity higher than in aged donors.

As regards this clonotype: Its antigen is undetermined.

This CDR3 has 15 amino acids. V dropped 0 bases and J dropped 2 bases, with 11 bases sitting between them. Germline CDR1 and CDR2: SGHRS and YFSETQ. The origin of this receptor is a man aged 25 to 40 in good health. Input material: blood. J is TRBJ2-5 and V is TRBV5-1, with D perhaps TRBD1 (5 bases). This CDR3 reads CASSLARGLQETQYF. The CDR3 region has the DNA TGCGCCAGCAGCTTGGCTAGGGGCTTGCAAGAGACCCAGTACTTC.